The clone carrying this T cell receptor (beta chain) was counted only a few times. One end of the junction does not line up with germline, which may come from a read error. The record originates from a study of tumor-infiltrating lymphocytes in primary liver carcinoma. A primer matching the constant region was used to make TCR beta cDNA from 500 ng of total RNA. Sequencing libraries for TCR beta derived from three nested multiplex PCR rounds that used slightly modified ARM-PCR. Use of TRBV1-TRBV30 forward primers with a C-beta reverse primer characterized the first two PCR rounds, which lasted about 11 cycles each. TCRdb passed the multiplex PCR reads through MiXCR, listing each CDR3 protein once. The sample includes just under 95,000 distinct CDR3 sequences, less than 75% of them seen just once. The tissue used was unsorted bulk material of roughly 17-34 mg. RNA and DNA were co-extracted from it with the AllPrep DNA/RNA mini kit. Donors underwent surgery for histopathologically diagnosed primary liver carcinoma.

This CDR3 is 19 amino acids long. Germline V gives CDR1 SGHAT, CDR2 FQDESV (reference sequence). The sample taken for sequencing was tumor-adjacent normal liver tissue. The rearrangement uses TRBV11-1 and TRBJ2-5; D perhaps matches TRBD2 (5 bases). The receptor comes from a man aged 35 to 55 with primary liver carcinoma and hepatitis B virus infection. CDR3 DNA sequence: TGTGCTAGCAGCCCGCCCCCGGAGGTCAGGAAGGACCTCCAAGAGACCCAGTACTTT. It yields the protein CASSPPPEVRKDLQETQYF.